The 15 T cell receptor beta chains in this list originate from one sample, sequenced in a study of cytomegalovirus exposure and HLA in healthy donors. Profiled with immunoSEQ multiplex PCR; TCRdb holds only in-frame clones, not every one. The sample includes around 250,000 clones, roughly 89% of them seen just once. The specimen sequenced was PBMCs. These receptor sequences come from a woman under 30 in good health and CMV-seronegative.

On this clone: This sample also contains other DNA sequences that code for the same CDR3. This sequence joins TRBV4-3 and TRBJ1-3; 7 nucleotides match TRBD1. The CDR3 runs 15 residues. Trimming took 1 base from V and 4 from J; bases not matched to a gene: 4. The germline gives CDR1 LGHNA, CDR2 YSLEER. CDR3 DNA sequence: TGCGCCAGCAGCCAAGGAACAGGGGCCGGAAACACCATATATTTT. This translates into CASSQGTGAGNTIYF.

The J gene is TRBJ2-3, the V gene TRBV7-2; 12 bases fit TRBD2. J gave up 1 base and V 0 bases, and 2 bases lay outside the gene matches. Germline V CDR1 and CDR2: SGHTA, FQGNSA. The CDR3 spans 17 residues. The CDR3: CASSLARLAGGTDTQYF. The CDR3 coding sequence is TGTGCCAGCAGCTTAGCTAGACTAGCGGGGGGCACAGATACGCAGTATTTT.

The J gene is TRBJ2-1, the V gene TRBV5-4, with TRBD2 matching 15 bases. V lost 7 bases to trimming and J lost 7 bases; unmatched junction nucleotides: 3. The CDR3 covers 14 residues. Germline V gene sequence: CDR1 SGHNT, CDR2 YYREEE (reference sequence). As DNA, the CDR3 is TGTGCCAGCCGGACTAGCGGGGGGGAAAATGAGCAGTTCTTC. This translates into CASRTSGGENEQFF.

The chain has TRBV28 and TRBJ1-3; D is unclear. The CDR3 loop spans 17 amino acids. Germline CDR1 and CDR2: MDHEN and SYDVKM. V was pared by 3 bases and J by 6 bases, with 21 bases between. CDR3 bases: TGTGCCAGCAGTTTGGCCCCTGGCGAGGAGAGGGAAAACACCATATATTTT. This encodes CASSLAPGEERENTIYF.

For the CDR3, the DNA is TGTGCCAGCAGTCAACGGAGCTATAGCAATCAGCCCCAGCATTTT. Translation: CASSQRSYSNQPQHF. The chain is built from TRBV28 and TRBJ1-5; no clear D. Germline values: CDR1 MDHEN, CDR2 SYDVKM. V was trimmed by 5 bases and J by 0 bases, leaving 11 bases between them. This CDR3 is 15 amino acids long.

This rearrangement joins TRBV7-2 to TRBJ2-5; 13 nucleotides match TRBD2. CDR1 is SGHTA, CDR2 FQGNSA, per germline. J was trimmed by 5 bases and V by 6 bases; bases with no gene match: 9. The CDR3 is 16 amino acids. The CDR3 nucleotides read TGTGCCAGCAGTCTACTAGCGGGGGGGCATCGGGAGACCCAGTACTTC. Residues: CASSLLAGGHRETQYF.

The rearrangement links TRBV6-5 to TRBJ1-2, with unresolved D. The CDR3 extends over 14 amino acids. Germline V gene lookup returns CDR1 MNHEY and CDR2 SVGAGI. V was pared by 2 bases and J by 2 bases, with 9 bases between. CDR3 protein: CASSYREINYGYTF. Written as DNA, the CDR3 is TGTGCCAGCAGTTACCGGGAGATCAACTATGGCTACACCTTC.

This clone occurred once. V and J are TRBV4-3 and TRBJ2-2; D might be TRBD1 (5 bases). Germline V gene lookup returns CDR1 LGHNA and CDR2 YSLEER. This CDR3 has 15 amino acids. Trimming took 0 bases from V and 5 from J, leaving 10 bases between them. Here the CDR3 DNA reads TGCGCCAGCAGCCAAGATGCAGGGTGGACCGGGGAGCTGTTTTTT. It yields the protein CASSQDAGWTGELFF.

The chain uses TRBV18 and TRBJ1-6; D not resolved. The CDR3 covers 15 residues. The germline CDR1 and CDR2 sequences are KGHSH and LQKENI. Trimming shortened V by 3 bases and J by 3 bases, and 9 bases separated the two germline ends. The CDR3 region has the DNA TGTGCCAGCTCACCGGGCAGGTTCTATAATTCACCCCTCCACTTT. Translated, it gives CASSPGRFYNSPLHF.

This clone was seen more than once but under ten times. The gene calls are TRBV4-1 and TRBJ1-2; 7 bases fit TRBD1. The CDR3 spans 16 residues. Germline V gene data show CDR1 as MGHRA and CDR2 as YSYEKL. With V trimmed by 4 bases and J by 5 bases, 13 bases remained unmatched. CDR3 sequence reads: CASSPQTGTASYGYTF. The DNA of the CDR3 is TGCGCCAGCAGCCCCCAAACCGGGACAGCTTCTTATGGCTACACCTTC.

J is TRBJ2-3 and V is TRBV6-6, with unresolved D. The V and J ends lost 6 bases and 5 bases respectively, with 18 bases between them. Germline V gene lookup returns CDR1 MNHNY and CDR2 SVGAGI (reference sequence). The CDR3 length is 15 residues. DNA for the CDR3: TGTGCCAGCAGGATAAATATGGGTTCGGGAGATACGCAGTATTTT. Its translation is CASRINMGSGDTQYF.

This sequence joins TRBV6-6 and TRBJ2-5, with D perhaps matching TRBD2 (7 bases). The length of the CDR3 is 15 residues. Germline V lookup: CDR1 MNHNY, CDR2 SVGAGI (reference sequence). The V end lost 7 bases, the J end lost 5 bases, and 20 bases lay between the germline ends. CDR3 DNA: TGTGCCAGCAAGGGTAAAGGGGGGGCCGGGGAGACCCAGTACTTC. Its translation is CASKGKGGAGETQYF.

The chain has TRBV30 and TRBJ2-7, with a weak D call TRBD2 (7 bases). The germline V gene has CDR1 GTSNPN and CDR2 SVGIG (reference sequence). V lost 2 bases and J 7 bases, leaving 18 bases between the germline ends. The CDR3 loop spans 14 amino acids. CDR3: CAWSLGTSGGEQYF. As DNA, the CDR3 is TGTGCCTGGAGTTTAGGGACATCCGGGGGGGAGCAGTACTTC.

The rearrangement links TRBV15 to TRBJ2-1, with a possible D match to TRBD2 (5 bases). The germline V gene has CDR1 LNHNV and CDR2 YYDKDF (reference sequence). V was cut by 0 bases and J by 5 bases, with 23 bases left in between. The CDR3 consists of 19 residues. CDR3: CATSRDRGNPGSPDNEQFF. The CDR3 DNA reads TGTGCCACCAGCAGAGATAGAGGGAATCCCGGTTCACCTGACAATGAGCAGTTCTTC.

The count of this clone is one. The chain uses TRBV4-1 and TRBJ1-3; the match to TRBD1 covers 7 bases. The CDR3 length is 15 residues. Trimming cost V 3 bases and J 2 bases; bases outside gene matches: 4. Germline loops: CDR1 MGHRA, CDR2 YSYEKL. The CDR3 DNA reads TGCGCCAGCAGCCAGACAGGGATCCCTGGAAACACCATATATTTT. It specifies CASSQTGIPGNTIYF.